This TCR beta chain was identified in a study of CD8+ T cells in alopecia areata. Across the study: Tofacitinib lasted 6 to 18 months, then 6 months off drug. Study conclusions and caveats: Both scalp clonality and the expanded CD8+ clones among the top 100 showed a significant decrease with tofacitinib. In scalp samples, resident alphabeta T cells of normal skin are also sequenced.

Treatment meaning: oral pan-JAK inhibitor, 5-10 mg twice daily. Obtained from alopecia areata patients were lesional scalp punch biopsies along with peripheral blood. In the case of this clone: Its antigen is still unknown.

Extracted from the samples, RNA was reverse transcribed into cDNA to serve as the sequencing template. Repertoires were generated with immunoSEQ multiplex PCR, while TCRdb's copy carries only in-frame clones and drops some. Of a few hundred thousand clones in the sample, roughly two fifths were seen once. Sequences were derived from CD4+ T cells sorted from blood, sampled between weeks 30 and 35, from a patient treated with tofacitinib. The clonotype originates from a human donor with alopecia areata.

This chain's CDR3 is CASSLAPDRTPYEQYF. The CDR3 DNA sequence: TGTGCCAGCAGCTTAGCTCCGGACAGAACCCCCTACGAGCAGTACTTC. The gene calls are TRBV7-2 and TRBJ2-7, with D possibly TRBD1 on 6 matching bases. V was shortened by 0 bases and J by 2 bases, with 14 bases between the two germline ends. Per germline, CDR1 SGHTA and CDR2 FQGNSA. The CDR3 sequence is 16 residues long.